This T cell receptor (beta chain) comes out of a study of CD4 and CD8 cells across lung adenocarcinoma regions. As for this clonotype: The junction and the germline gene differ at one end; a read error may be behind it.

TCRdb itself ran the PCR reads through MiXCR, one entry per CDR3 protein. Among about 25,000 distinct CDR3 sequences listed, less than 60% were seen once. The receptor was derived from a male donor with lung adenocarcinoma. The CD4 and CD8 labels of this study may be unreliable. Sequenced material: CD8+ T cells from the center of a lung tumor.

CDR3 in amino acids: CAGGRGGSDPDTQYF. The CDR3 coding sequence is TGCGCCGGGGGGCGGGGGGGCTCCGACCCAGATACGCAGTACTTT. V and J are TRBV10-2 and TRBJ2-3; TRBD2 matches at 9 bases. Looked up from germline, CDR1 is WSHSY and CDR2 is SAAADI. The CDR3 length is 15 residues.